The sequence of this T cell receptor beta chain was determined in a study of siplizumab effects on memory and regulatory T cells. Some clones are missing from TCRdb's copy, which holds only in-frame ones; the method was immunoSEQ multiplex PCR. The table records 100,000 to 120,000 clones, around nine tenths of them present only once. Source material: CD4+ T cells sorted from blood. This TCR derives from a human donor in good health.

The CDR3 region has the DNA TGTGCCAGCTCTCCAGGGCTAGTTGGGGCAGATACGCAGTATTTT. Its protein product is CASSPGLVGADTQYF. The chain has TRBV18 and TRBJ2-3; possibly TRBD1 for D (5 bases). CDR1 is KGHSH and CDR2 is LQKENI in the germline V gene. The V gene lost 6 bases and the J gene lost 4 bases, with 17 bases spanning the gap. CDR3 length equals 15 residues.